These T cell receptor beta chains were read from a single sample in a study of blood T cell repertoires in COVID-19. This table comes from immunoSEQ multiplex PCR, and its TCRdb copy is limited to in-frame clones, with some not included. The sample lists 80,000 to 95,000 clones, around 85% occurring once. Sample: peripheral blood. Source of these receptors: a man aged 80 or over with active or convalescent COVID-19. Both conserved end residues are part of each CDR3. D genes are given only for firm matches. Where a row states a size, it is once, few, many or the class of an expanded clone; other rows omit it.

TRBV30	-	TRBJ1-4	-	CAWKMPGQRNEKLFF	TGTGCCTGGAAGATGCCGGGACAAAGAAATGAAAAACTGTTTTTT
TRBV6-2/TRBV6-3	-	TRBJ2-2	-	CASSKSRQNTGELFF	TGTGCCAGCAGTAAATCGAGACAGAACACCGGGGAGCTGTTTTTT
TRBV2	-	TRBJ1-2	-	CASSPLTLPAGGYTF	TGTGCCAGCAGTCCCCTGACCCTACCAGCGGGTGGCTACACCTTC
TRBV5-1	TRBD1	TRBJ1-6	-	CASRSLDRGVLHF	TGCGCCAGCAGATCTCTGGACAGGGGGGTACTCCACTTT
TRBV5-1	-	TRBJ1-1	-	CASSGGDTEAFF	TGCGCCAGCAGCGGCGGGGACACTGAAGCTTTCTTT
TRBV28	TRBD1	TRBJ2-7	-	CASVRDSISGQYF	TGTGCCAGCGTCCGGGACAGCATCTCTGGGCAGTACTTC
TRBV3-1/TRBV3-2	TRBD1	TRBJ1-4	-	CASSPDLTGGWNEKLFF	TGTGCCAGCAGCCCAGACCTTACAGGGGGATGGAATGAAAAACTGTTTTTT
TRBV4-3	-	TRBJ1-5	few	CASSQGTGLNGGQPQHF	TGCGCCAGCAGCCAAGGCACGGGTCTCAACGGGGGTCAGCCCCAGCATTTT
TRBV28	TRBD1	TRBJ1-5	-	CASSEQGNQPQHF	TGTGCCAGCAGTGAACAGGGGAATCAGCCCCAGCATTTT
TRBV19	-	TRBJ1-4	-	CASSPGGREKLFF	TGTGCCAGTAGTCCTGGGGGCCGGGAAAAACTGTTTTTT
TRBV7-9	-	TRBJ1-3	-	CASSLRAGTKENTIYF	TGTGCCAGCAGCTTAAGGGCCGGGACAAAAGAGAACACCATATATTTT
TRBV5-1	TRBD1	TRBJ1-2	-	CASSPGQGILGYTF	TGCGCCAGCAGTCCTGGACAGGGGATTTTAGGCTACACCTTC
TRBV6-5	-	TRBJ2-4	-	CASSPTVLAKNIQYF	TGTGCCAGCAGTCCGACAGTCTTAGCCAAAAACATTCAGTACTTC
TRBV7-9	-	TRBJ2-7	-	CASTIVPGNSYEQYF	TGTGCCAGCACCATCGTTCCAGGAAATTCCTACGAGCAGTACTTC
TRBV5-1	-	TRBJ1-1	-	CASSSGAGGTEAFF	TGCGCCAGCAGCTCCGGGGCGGGGGGCACTGAAGCTTTCTTT
TRBV13	-	TRBJ1-2	-	CASALLQGDGYGYTF	TGTGCCAGCGCTTTACTACAGGGCGACGGGTATGGCTACACCTTC
TRBV12-5	-	TRBJ1-1	few	CASGHYTEAFF	TGTGCTAGTGGCCACTACACTGAAGCTTTCTTT
TRBV25-1	TRBD1	TRBJ1-4	-	CASSESAGGGEKLFF	TGTGCCAGCAGTGAATCCGCAGGGGGTGGTGAAAAACTGTTTTTT
TRBV7-9	-	TRBJ2-7	-	CASSSVAIGGLPAYEQYF	TGTGCCAGCAGCTCGGTGGCAATCGGGGGGCTTCCCGCCTACGAGCAGTACTTC
TRBV5-8	-	TRBJ2-3	few	CASSNTGTDTQYF	TGTGCCAGCAGCAACACAGGGACAGATACGCAGTATTTT
TRBV3-1/TRBV3-2	-	TRBJ1-6	-	CASSQGTAKNSPLHF	TGTGCCAGCAGCCAAGGAACAGCAAAAAATTCACCCCTCCACTTT
TRBV5-1	-	TRBJ2-3	-	CASTPAGAGKTDTQYF	TGCGCCAGCACCCCGGCGGGGGCAGGGAAAACAGATACGCAGTATTTT
TRBV5-4	TRBD1	TRBJ2-5	-	CASSLGTGAHYF	TGTGCCAGCAGCCTAGGGACAGGGGCCCACTACTTC
TRBV24-1	TRBD1	TRBJ2-7	-	CATSDSGQPIYEQYF	TGTGCCACCAGTGATTCGGGACAGCCTATTTACGAGCAGTACTTC
TRBV10-3	-	TRBJ1-5	-	CAISESGGGRGNQPQHF	TGTGCCATCAGTGAGTCGGGCGGGGGTCGAGGCAATCAGCCCCAGCATTTT
TRBV12-3/TRBV12-4	-	TRBJ2-7	-	CASTLGDYEQYF	TGTGCCAGCACCCTCGGGGACTACGAGCAGTACTTC
TRBV30	TRBD2	TRBJ2-5	-	CAWSGTSGGTIIGSETQYF	TGTGCCTGGAGCGGAACTAGCGGGGGGACCATCATAGGCTCAGAGACCCAGTACTTC
TRBV12-3/TRBV12-4	-	TRBJ1-2	-	CASSLGQNYGYTF	TGTGCCAGCAGTTTAGGGCAGAACTATGGCTACACCTTC
TRBV5-6	TRBD2	TRBJ2-2	few	CASSRPGGEYTGELFF	TGTGCCAGCAGCCGCCCGGGGGGGGAATACACCGGGGAGCTGTTTTTT
TRBV3-1/TRBV3-2	-	TRBJ2-5	-	CASSPVIARETQYF	TGTGCCAGCAGCCCCGTCATTGCCAGGGAGACCCAGTACTTC
TRBV7-2	-	TRBJ1-5	-	CASSPRRNQPQHF	TGTGCCAGCAGCCCACGGAGGAATCAGCCCCAGCATTTT
TRBV9	TRBD1	TRBJ1-6	few	CASSVAPTGPSPLHF	TGTGCCAGCAGCGTAGCTCCGACAGGGCCATCACCCCTCCACTTT
TRBV6-5	TRBD1	TRBJ1-2	-	CASSPPGQGTYGYTF	TGTGCCAGCAGTCCCCCGGGACAGGGAACCTATGGCTACACCTTC
TRBV30	TRBD2	TRBJ2-5	-	CAWGTTPTQETQYF	TGTGCCTGGGGGACTACTCCCACCCAAGAGACCCAGTACTTC
TRBV19	-	TRBJ2-1	few	CASSLGLNEQFF	TGTGCCAGTAGTCTGGGCCTCAATGAGCAGTTCTTC
TRBV11-3	TRBD2	TRBJ2-5	few	CASSKSGLAAETQYF	TGTGCCAGCAGCAAATCGGGACTAGCGGCGGAGACCCAGTACTTC
TRBV4-3	-	TRBJ1-2	-	CASSQDWSVTNYGYTF	TGCGCCAGCAGCCAAGATTGGTCAGTAACTAACTATGGCTACACCTTC
TRBV10-3	-	TRBJ1-2	once	CAISESPGRVYGYTF	TGTGCCATCAGTGAGTCGCCGGGCAGGGTCTATGGCTACACCTTC
TRBV10-3	-	TRBJ2-3	-	CAISRDNTDTQYF	TGTGCCATCAGTAGGGACAACACAGATACGCAGTATTTT
TRBV7-9	-	TRBJ2-3	-	CASSHSGDTDTQYF	TGTGCCAGCAGCCATAGCGGTGACACAGATACGCAGTATTTT
TRBV5-6	TRBD1	TRBJ1-2	-	CASSLAGQVYGYTF	TGTGCCAGCAGCTTGGCGGGACAGGTGTATGGCTACACCTTC
TRBV30	-	TRBJ1-2	-	CAWSVQVRSYGYTF	TGTGCCTGGAGTGTACAGGTCAGATCCTATGGCTACACCTTC
TRBV12-3/TRBV12-4	-	TRBJ2-2	-	CASSLSPTGELFF	TGTGCCAGCAGTTTAAGCCCTACCGGGGAGCTGTTTTTT
TRBV5-1	TRBD1	TRBJ1-5	-	CASSFGTGNQPQHF	TGCGCCAGCAGCTTCGGGACAGGGAATCAGCCCCAGCATTTT
TRBV11-3	TRBD1	TRBJ2-7	-	CASSARQGYEQYF	TGTGCCAGCAGCGCCCGACAGGGCTACGAGCAGTACTTC
TRBV9	-	TRBJ2-2	few	CASSVQGGQGYTGELFF	TGTGCCAGCAGCGTACAGGGGGGTCAGGGGTACACCGGGGAGCTGTTTTTT
TRBV11-3	-	TRBJ2-7	few	CASSLEKHYEQYF	TGTGCCAGCAGCTTAGAAAAGCACTACGAGCAGTACTTC
TRBV10-1	TRBD2	TRBJ2-3	many	CASSPGLASDTQYF	TGCGCCAGCAGCCCCGGACTAGCTTCAGATACGCAGTATTTT
TRBV7-6	TRBD2	TRBJ2-2	few	CASSLVGPGGHTGELFF	TGTGCCAGCAGCTTAGTTGGGCCGGGGGGACACACCGGGGAGCTGTTTTTT
TRBV30	TRBD1	TRBJ2-1	-	CAWSLGTGGNEQFF	TGTGCCTGGAGTCTAGGGACAGGGGGAAATGAGCAGTTCTTC
TRBV4-3	-	TRBJ1-3	-	CASSQDGTVSGNTIYF	TGCGCCAGCAGCCAAGATGGGACTGTCTCTGGAAACACCATATATTTT
TRBV27	TRBD1	TRBJ1-4	once	CASSLHHRGQNNEKLFF	TGTGCCAGCAGTCTCCACCACAGGGGGCAAAATAATGAAAAACTGTTTTTT
TRBV28	-	TRBJ1-5	-	CASSIPSGIRNQPQHF	TGTGCCAGCAGTATCCCATCAGGGATCCGCAATCAGCCCCAGCATTTT
TRBV28	-	TRBJ1-1	-	CASSPPGVAGLNTEAFF	TGTGCCAGCAGTCCGCCGGGGGTCGCAGGTCTGAACACTGAAGCTTTCTTT
TRBV12-5	TRBD2	TRBJ2-2	-	CASGLPPREGLNTGELFF	TGTGCTAGTGGTTTGCCACCCCGGGAGGGGCTGAACACCGGGGAGCTGTTTTTT
TRBV7-9	-	TRBJ2-7	-	CASARAAGLTYEQYF	TGTGCCAGCGCACGAGCCGCGGGGTTAACCTACGAGCAGTACTTC
TRBV7-9	-	TRBJ2-1	-	CASSGRLVHEQFF	TGTGCCAGCAGCGGCAGACTAGTACATGAGCAGTTCTTC
TRBV7-2	-	TRBJ1-1	-	CASSTGHRGWPDGAFF	TGTGCCAGCAGCACCGGACACAGAGGCTGGCCCGACGGGGCTTTCTTT